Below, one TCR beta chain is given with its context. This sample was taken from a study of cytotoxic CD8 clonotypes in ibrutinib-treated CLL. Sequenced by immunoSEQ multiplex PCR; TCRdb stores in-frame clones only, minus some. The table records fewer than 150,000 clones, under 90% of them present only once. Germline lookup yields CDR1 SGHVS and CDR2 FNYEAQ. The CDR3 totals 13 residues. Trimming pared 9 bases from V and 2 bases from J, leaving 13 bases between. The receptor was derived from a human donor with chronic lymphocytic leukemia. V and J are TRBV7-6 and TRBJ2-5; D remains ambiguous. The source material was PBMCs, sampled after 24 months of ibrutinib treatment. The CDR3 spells CASGQSEQETQYF. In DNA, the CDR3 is TGTGCCAGTGGGCAGTCCGAACAAGAGACCCAGTACTTC. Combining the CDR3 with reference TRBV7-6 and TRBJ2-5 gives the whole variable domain GAGVSQSPRYKVTKRGQDVALRCDPISGHVSLYWYRQALGQGPEFLTYFNYEAQQDKSGLPNDRFSAERPEGSISTLTIQRTEQRDSAMYRCASGQSEQETQYFGPGTRLLVL.